The next 28 T cell receptor beta chains were all read from a single sample in a study of beta chain features in type 1 diabetes. As every portion of the isolated RNA was reverse transcribed, the sequencing read expressed TCRB transcripts. Repertoires were generated with immunoSEQ multiplex PCR, while TCRdb's copy carries only in-frame clones and drops some. Of around 250,000 clones in the sample, 25% to 30% were seen once. The specimen sequenced was central memory CD4+ T cells from blood. These receptors were taken from a man aged 25-45 years in good health.

The rearrangement links TRBV11-2 to TRBJ1-1; D call uncertain. The CDR3 has 15 residues. Germline CDR1 reads SGHAT; CDR2 reads FQNNGV. Deletions cut 4 bases from V and 1 base from J, with 13 bases between. CDR3 in amino acids: CASSSGGKGNTEAFF. CDR3 in DNA: TGTGCCAGCAGCTCCGGAGGGAAGGGGAACACTGAAGCTTTCTTT.

In nucleotides, the CDR3 is TGTGCCACTAAAACAGGGGGGACAATCTACGAGCAGTACTTC. It codes for CATKTGGTIYEQYF. The chain employs TRBV6-1 and TRBJ2-7; 8 bases are a match to TRBD1. The germline CDR1 and CDR2 sequences are MNHNS and SASEGT. Trimming cost V 10 bases and J 3 bases; bases outside gene matches: 11. There are 14 residues in the CDR3.

The chain uses TRBV7-9 and TRBJ2-7, with D tentatively TRBD1 or TRBD2 (6 bases each). V lost 5 bases and J lost 3, with 17 bases in between. The CDR3 spans 15 residues. Germline V lookup: CDR1 SEHNR, CDR2 FQNEAQ (reference sequence). This CDR3 is CASSPWGDTYYEQYF. CDR3 bases: TGTGCCAGCAGCCCGTGGGGGGACACCTACTACGAGCAGTACTTC.

This clone showed up just a few times. This rearrangement joins TRBV7-8 to TRBJ1-3; D is possibly TRBD1 (5 bases). Trimming stripped 7 bases from V and 0 bases from J, with 16 bases between. Per germline, CDR1 SGHVS and CDR2 FQNEAQ. This CDR3 is 16 amino acids long. The CDR3 DNA reads TGTGCCAGCACCTCCCAGGGACCGAGCTCTGGAAACACCATATATTTT. Translation: CASTSQGPSSGNTIYF.

The J gene is TRBJ2-1, the V gene TRBV10-3; D may be TRBD2 (5 bases). Trimming removed 4 bases at V and 0 bases at J, with 10 bases between. CDR3 length equals 15 residues. The germline gives CDR1 ENHRY, CDR2 SYGVKD. The CDR3 bases are TGTGCCATCAGTGGGAGCGGAAGCTCCTACAATGAGCAGTTCTTC. It is translated as CAISGSGSSYNEQFF.

The chain is built from TRBV27 and TRBJ1-1, with TRBD1 as a possible D gene (5 bases). Trimming took 5 bases from V and 2 from J, leaving 18 bases between them. CDR3 length equals 16 residues. Germline V CDR1 and CDR2: MNHEY, SMNVEV (reference sequence). The CDR3 DNA follows: TGTGCCAGCAGTACACAGTGGGGGACCGGTAACACTGAAGCTTTCTTT. Protein: CASSTQWGTGNTEAFF.

The chain uses TRBV9 and TRBJ1-5; possible D gene TRBD1, 5 bases. Germline V gene sequence: CDR1 SGDLS, CDR2 YYNGEE. This CDR3 has 15 amino acids. The V gene lost 4 bases and the J gene lost 4 bases, with 15 bases spanning the gap. Here the CDR3 reads CASSTGGSTNQPQHF. The CDR3 nucleotides are TGTGCCAGCAGCACGGGGGGAAGCACGAATCAGCCCCAGCATTTT.

This clone was found a few times. The chain combines TRBV30 with TRBJ2-7; 8 nucleotides agree with TRBD1. The germline V gene encodes CDR1 GTSNPN and CDR2 SVGIG (reference sequence). The J segment lost 5 bases and the V segment lost 3 bases, leaving 21 bases of the junction unmatched. The length of the CDR3 is 18 residues. CDR3 coding DNA: TGTGCCTGGAGGGCCCGGAACCTATTGTTGTCCAGGGGGCACGAGCAGTACTTC. It translates to CAWRARNLLLSRGHEQYF. Based on the CDR3 plus reference TRBV30 and TRBJ2-7, the full variable domain is SQTIHQWPATLVQPVGSPLSLECTVEGTSNPNLYWYRQAAGRGLQLLFYSVGIGQISSEVPQNLSASRPQDRQFILSSKKLLLSDSGFYLCAWRARNLLLSRGHEQYFGPGTRLTVT.

The V and J genes are TRBV29-1 and TRBJ2-3; D is unclear. V was pared by 0 bases and J by 2 bases, with 12 bases between. Per germline, CDR1 SQVTM and CDR2 ANQGSEA. This CDR3 spans 15 amino acids. As DNA, the CDR3 is TGCAGCGTTGAAGATTTCCAGACACACACAGATACGCAGTATTTT. Protein product: CSVEDFQTHTDTQYF.

The table lists this clone with a few counts. This chain uses TRBV7-2 with TRBJ2-5; 7 nucleotides match TRBD2. The CDR3 runs to 15 residues. V lost 5 bases and J lost 0; bases outside the gene matches: 6. Germline CDR1 reads SGHTA; CDR2 reads FQGNSA. Written as DNA, the CDR3 is TGTGCCAGCAGCCCCCCCGGGGGGTACCAAGAGACCCAGTACTTC. This encodes CASSPPGGYQETQYF.

This clone was counted only a few times. This chain joins TRBV29-1 and TRBJ2-5; TRBD1 might be the D (6 bases). In germline, CDR1 is SQVTM, CDR2 ANQGSEA. There are 13 residues in the CDR3. Trimming stripped 6 bases from V and 1 base from J, with 12 bases between. CDR3 DNA sequence: TGCAGCGTGGTAACAGGGTTCCAAGAGACCCAGTACTTC. This translates into CSVVTGFQETQYF.

This clone appeared a few times. The gene calls are TRBV27 and TRBJ2-1; 7 nucleotides line up with TRBD2. CDR1 is MNHEY, CDR2 SMNVEV, per germline (reference sequence). The CDR3 consists of 14 residues. V was clipped by 2 bases and J by 8 bases; unmatched bases: 6. This chain's CDR3 is CASSLVSGFDEQFF. CDR3 DNA: TGTGCCAGCAGTTTAGTTAGCGGGTTTGATGAGCAGTTCTTC.

The chain is built from TRBV6-1 and TRBJ2-7, with D perhaps TRBD1 (6 bases). Trimming removed 4 bases at V and 4 bases at J, with 11 bases between. Germline V CDR1 and CDR2: MNHNS, SASEGT. This CDR3 spans 13 amino acids. The CDR3 reads CASSAYRVYEQYF. For the CDR3, the DNA is TGTGCCAGCAGTGCCTACAGGGTTTACGAGCAGTACTTC.

The table lists this clone with many counts. The chain employs TRBV29-1 and TRBJ2-5; 8 positions agree with TRBD2. The germline CDR1 and CDR2 sequences are SQVTM and ANQGSEA. The CDR3 totals 16 residues. The V segment lost 4 bases and the J segment 4 bases; nucleotides outside the gene matches: 14. The DNA of the CDR3 is TGCAGCGTTGCCCGTCTCGGGGGGGGCGCCGGAGAGACCCAGTACTTC. It translates to CSVARLGGGAGETQYF.

This clone was counted many times. Here the CDR3 DNA reads TGTGCCATCAGTGAGACTGAAGCCTACGAGCAGTACTTC. Its translation is CAISETEAYEQYF. The gene calls are TRBV10-3 and TRBJ2-7; D unresolved. Trimming cost V 2 bases and J 2 bases, with 7 bases left between them. The CDR3 extends over 13 amino acids. Germline CDR1 reads ENHRY; CDR2 reads SYGVKD.

This clone was picked up many times. The rearrangement links TRBV7-2 to TRBJ1-1; D is perhaps TRBD1 (5 bases). Looked up from germline, CDR1 is SGHTA and CDR2 is FQGNSA. The V end was cut by 8 bases, the J end by 0 bases, with 16 bases between. The CDR3 contains 15 residues. CDR3 residues: CASLAEGRVNTEAFF. CDR3 DNA sequence: TGTGCCAGCCTCGCGGAGGGCAGGGTGAACACTGAAGCTTTCTTT.

J is TRBJ1-1 and V is TRBV14, with D possibly being TRBD1 (6 bases). The CDR3 has 14 residues. Germline CDR1 and CDR2: SGHDN and FVKESK. V was pared by 0 bases and J by 11 bases, with 16 bases between. CDR3 nucleotides: TGTGCCAGCAGCCAAGAAGGCAGGGGCCGAGGGGCTTTCTTT. Its protein product is CASSQEGRGRGAFF.

This clone was counted only a few times. The chain carries TRBV10-3 and TRBJ2-5; D perhaps matches TRBD2 (6 bases). From germline, CDR1 is ENHRY and CDR2 SYGVKD. The CDR3 has 15 residues. V dropped 4 bases and J dropped 5 bases, with 17 bases sitting between them. CDR3 region: CAISGDSGTKETQYF. The CDR3 DNA reads TGTGCCATCAGTGGGGATAGCGGTACGAAGGAGACCCAGTACTTC.

This sequence joins TRBV30 and TRBJ1-5; D gene ambiguous. Germline V lookup: CDR1 GTSNPN, CDR2 SVGIG (reference sequence). This CDR3 has 14 residues. V was pared by 0 bases and J by 7 bases, with 13 bases between. Here the CDR3 DNA reads TGTGCCTGGAGTGTGGGAGGCCAGAGACAGCCCCAGCATTTT. Amino acids: CAWSVGGQRQPQHF.

In this sample, this clone turned up a few times. The CDR3 is CASSFQAAYNEQFF. The DNA of the CDR3 is TGTGCCAGCAGCTTCCAGGCCGCCTACAATGAGCAGTTCTTC. The chain uses TRBV11-2 and TRBJ2-1; D gene ambiguous. CDR1 SGHAT and CDR2 FQNNGV come from the germline V gene. Trimming shortened V by 3 bases and J by 2 bases, and 8 bases separated the two germline ends. The CDR3 length is 14 residues.

The table lists this clone with many counts. The rearrangement links TRBV10-3 to TRBJ2-3; D is ambiguous. V was clipped by 0 bases and J by 3 bases, with 10 bases between them. CDR3 length: 15 amino acids. Germline lookup yields CDR1 ENHRY and CDR2 SYGVKD. CDR3 sequence: CAISESGRDTDTQYF. The CDR3 DNA follows: TGTGCCATCAGTGAGTCGGGCCGAGATACAGATACGCAGTATTTT.

There are a few counts of this clone. The gene calls are TRBV6-1 and TRBJ2-4; no clear D gene. Trimming took 2 bases from V and 0 from J, leaving 8 bases between them. CDR3 size: 15 residues. CDR1 is MNHNS, CDR2 SASEGT, per germline. CDR3 sequence: CASSESGLAKNIQYF. The CDR3, as DNA: TGTGCCAGCAGTGAATCAGGTTTAGCCAAAAACATTCAGTACTTC.

The V and J genes are TRBV10-3 and TRBJ2-7; D is perhaps TRBD1 (6 bases). Deletions cut 1 base from V and 4 bases from J, with 14 bases between. CDR1 ENHRY and CDR2 SYGVKD come from the germline V gene. There are 15 residues in the CDR3. The CDR3 protein is CAISEYEQGTYEQYF. DNA of the CDR3: TGTGCCATCAGTGAGTATGAACAGGGAACGTACGAGCAGTACTTC.

The V and J genes are TRBV6-5 and TRBJ1-1; D call uncertain. CDR1 and CDR2 (germline): MNHEY, SVGAGI. Trimming left V 4 bases short and J 5 bases short, with 14 bases between. This CDR3 spans 14 amino acids. CDR3 nucleotides: TGTGCCAGCAGTTCCGGTCGGTCAAGAACTGAAGCTTTCTTT. It is translated as CASSSGRSRTEAFF.

V gene TRBV5-6 combines with J gene TRBJ2-2, with D perhaps given as TRBD1 or TRBD2 (6 bases each). Trimming took 4 bases from V and 6 from J, leaving 13 bases between them. Germline CDR1 reads SGHDT; CDR2 reads YYEEEE. The CDR3 has 14 amino acids. This CDR3 reads CASSRTGAAGELFF. The CDR3 coding sequence is TGTGCCAGCAGCCGGACGGGGGCTGCCGGGGAGCTGTTTTTT.

The chain recombines TRBV6-1 with TRBJ2-5; weak D call: TRBD2 (5 bases). Germline V gene sequence: CDR1 MNHNS, CDR2 SASEGT. The V gene lost 2 bases and the J gene lost 3 bases, with 13 bases spanning the gap. This CDR3 contains 15 residues. CDR3 protein: CASSERARGKETQYF. CDR3 sequence (DNA): TGTGCCAGCAGTGAAAGGGCCAGAGGGAAAGAGACCCAGTACTTC.

J is TRBJ2-1 and V is TRBV2; D not resolved. Trimming stripped 4 bases from V and 1 base from J, with 11 bases between. Germline assignment: CDR1 SNHLY and CDR2 FYNNEI. This CDR3 spans 15 amino acids. This CDR3 reads CASSAVQKSYNEQFF. CDR3 DNA: TGTGCCAGCAGTGCGGTTCAGAAGTCCTACAATGAGCAGTTCTTC.

The chain couples TRBV18 to TRBJ2-3; D unclear. With 3 bases removed from V and 10 bases from J, the gap between germline ends came to 17 bases. The germline CDR1 and CDR2 sequences are KGHSH and LQKENI. The CDR3 runs to 14 residues. Written as DNA, the CDR3 is TGTGCCAGCTCACCGCATCCCGAGGTGTCTGCGCAGTATTTT. As protein: CASSPHPEVSAQYF.